This TCR beta chain is from a study of cytomegalovirus exposure and HLA in healthy donors. The overall study: Within the Caucasian-associated ancestry cluster were more than 75% of the approximately 400 genotyped donors. General study points: Later analysis demonstrated an association between a missense DCLRE1C variant and TCR beta V- and J-gene trimming. Some V segments, including TRBV6-2 and TRBV6-3, were excluded as indistinguishable.

In its sample, this clone was seen a few times. What it recognizes is unknown. Donors in the study were healthy people who gave bone marrow. PCR employed 60 Vbeta and 13 Jbeta primers. Only in-frame clones appear in the TCRdb table, and some are missing; sequencing was by immunoSEQ multiplex PCR. The repertoire holds tens of thousands of clones, with 65% as singletons. The CDR3 is 14 amino acids. The V end was cut by 3 bases, the J end by 8 bases, with 14 bases between. The germline V gene encodes CDR1 SGDLS and CDR2 YYNGEE. This sequence joins TRBV9 and TRBJ1-4; D possibly corresponds to TRBD1 (6 bases). This TCR came from a man in his fifties or sixties in good health and CMV-seropositive. The sample was PBMCs. In DNA form, the CDR3 reads TGTGCCAGCAGCGGCCAGGGGCATGGCGAAAAACTGTTTTTT. This translates into CASSGQGHGEKLFF.